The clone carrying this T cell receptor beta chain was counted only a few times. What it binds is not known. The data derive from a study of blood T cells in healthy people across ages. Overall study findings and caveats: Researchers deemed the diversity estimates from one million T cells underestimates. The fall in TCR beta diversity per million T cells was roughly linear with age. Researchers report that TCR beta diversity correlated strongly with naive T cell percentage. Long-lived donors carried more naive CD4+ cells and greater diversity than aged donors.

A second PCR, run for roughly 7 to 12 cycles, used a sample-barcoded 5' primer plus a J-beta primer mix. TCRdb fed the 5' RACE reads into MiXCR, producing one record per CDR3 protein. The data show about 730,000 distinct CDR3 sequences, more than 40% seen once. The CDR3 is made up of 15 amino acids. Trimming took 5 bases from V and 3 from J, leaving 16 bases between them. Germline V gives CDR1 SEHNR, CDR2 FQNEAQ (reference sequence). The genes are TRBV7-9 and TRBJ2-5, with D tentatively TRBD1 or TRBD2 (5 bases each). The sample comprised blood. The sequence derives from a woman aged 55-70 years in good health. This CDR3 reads CASSPSGRREETQYF. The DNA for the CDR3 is TGTGCCAGCAGCCCATCGGGACGGCGGGAAGAGACCCAGTACTTC.